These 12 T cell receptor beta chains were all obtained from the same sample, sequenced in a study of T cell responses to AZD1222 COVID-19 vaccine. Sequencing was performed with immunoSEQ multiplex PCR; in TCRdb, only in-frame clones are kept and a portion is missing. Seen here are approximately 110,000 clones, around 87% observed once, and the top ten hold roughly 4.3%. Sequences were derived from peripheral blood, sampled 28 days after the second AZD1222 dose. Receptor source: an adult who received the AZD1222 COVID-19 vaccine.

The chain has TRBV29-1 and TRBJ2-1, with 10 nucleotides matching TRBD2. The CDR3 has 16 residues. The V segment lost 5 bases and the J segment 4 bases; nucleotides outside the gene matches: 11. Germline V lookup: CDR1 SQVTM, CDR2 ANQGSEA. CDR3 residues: CSVTSGLAGAYNEQFF. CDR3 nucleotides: TGCAGCGTTACAAGCGGTCTAGCGGGAGCATACAATGAGCAGTTCTTC.

CDR3: CASSRYGVGDYEQYF. The CDR3 DNA sequence: TGTGCCAGCAGCCGATACGGGGTCGGGGACTACGAGCAGTACTTC. V usage is TRBV14 and J usage is TRBJ2-7; D possibly corresponds to TRBD2 (5 bases). In germline, CDR1 is SGHDN, CDR2 FVKESK. Trimming left V 4 bases short and J 3 bases short, with 16 bases between. The CDR3 loop spans 15 amino acids.

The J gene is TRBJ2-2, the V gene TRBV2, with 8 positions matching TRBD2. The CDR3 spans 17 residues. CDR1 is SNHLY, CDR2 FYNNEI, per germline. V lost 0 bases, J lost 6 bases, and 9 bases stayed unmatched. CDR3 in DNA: TGTGCCAGCAGTGAAGCCCCCCCCGGGAGGGGGGCCGGGGAGCTGTTTTTT. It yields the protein CASSEAPPGRGAGELFF.

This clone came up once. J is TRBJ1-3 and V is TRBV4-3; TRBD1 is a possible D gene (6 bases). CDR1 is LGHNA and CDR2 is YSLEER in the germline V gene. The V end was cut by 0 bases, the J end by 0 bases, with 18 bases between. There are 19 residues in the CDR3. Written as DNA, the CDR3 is TGCGCCAGCAGCCAAGATTATCGGACAGTCGCTTTCTCTGGAAACACCATATATTTT. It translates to CASSQDYRTVAFSGNTIYF.

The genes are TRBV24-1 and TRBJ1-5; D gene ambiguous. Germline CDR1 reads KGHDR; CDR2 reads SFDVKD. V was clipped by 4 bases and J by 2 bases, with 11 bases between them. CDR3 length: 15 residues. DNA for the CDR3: TGTGCCACCAGTGAAGACTGGAGAGGCAATCAGCCCCAGCATTTT. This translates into CATSEDWRGNQPQHF.

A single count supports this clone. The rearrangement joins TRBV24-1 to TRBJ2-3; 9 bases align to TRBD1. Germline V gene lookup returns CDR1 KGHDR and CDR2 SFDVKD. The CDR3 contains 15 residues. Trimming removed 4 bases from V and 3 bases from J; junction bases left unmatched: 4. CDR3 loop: CATSDQDRGTDTQYF. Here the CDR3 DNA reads TGTGCCACCAGTGACCAGGACAGGGGAACAGATACGCAGTATTTT.

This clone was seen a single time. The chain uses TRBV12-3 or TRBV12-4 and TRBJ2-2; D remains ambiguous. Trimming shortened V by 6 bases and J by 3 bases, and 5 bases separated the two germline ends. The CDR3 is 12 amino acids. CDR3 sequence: CASSEYTGELFF. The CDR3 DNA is TGTGCCAGCAGCGAATACACCGGGGAGCTGTTTTTT.

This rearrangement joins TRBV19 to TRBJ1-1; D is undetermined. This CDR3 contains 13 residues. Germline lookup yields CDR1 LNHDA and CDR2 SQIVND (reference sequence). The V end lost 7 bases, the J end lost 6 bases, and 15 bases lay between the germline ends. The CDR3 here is CASIGVSFAEAFF. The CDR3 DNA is TGTGCCAGTATCGGGGTTTCCTTCGCTGAAGCTTTCTTT.

The CDR3 sequence: CASSPGQLRETQYF. In nucleotides, the CDR3 is TGCGCCAGCAGCCCGGGACAGCTCCGGGAGACCCAGTACTTC. The rearrangement uses TRBV5-1 and TRBJ2-5; TRBD1 agrees at 7 bases. The trim removed 4 bases at V and 5 bases at J, leaving 8 bases unmatched. This CDR3 spans 14 amino acids. Germline lookup yields CDR1 SGHRS and CDR2 YFSETQ.

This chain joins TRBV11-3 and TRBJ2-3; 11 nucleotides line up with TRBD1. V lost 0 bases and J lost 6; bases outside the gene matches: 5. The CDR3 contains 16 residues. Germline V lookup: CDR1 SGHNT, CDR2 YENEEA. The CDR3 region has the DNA TGTGCCAGCAGCTTAGATGGGACAGGGGGATCGGATACGCAGTATTTT. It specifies CASSLDGTGGSDTQYF.

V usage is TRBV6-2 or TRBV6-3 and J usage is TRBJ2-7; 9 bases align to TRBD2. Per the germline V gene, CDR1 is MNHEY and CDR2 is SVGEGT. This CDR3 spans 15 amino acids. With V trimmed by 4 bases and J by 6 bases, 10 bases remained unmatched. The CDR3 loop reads CASSSDGGGAAEQYF. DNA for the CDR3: TGTGCCAGCAGTTCCGATGGCGGGGGGGCCGCCGAGCAGTACTTC.

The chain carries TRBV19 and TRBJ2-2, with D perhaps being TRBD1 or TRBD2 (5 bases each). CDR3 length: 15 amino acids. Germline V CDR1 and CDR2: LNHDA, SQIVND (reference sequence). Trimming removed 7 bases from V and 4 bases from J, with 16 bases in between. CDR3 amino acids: CASTTSAGSTGELFF. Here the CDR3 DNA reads TGTGCCAGTACCACCAGCGCAGGGAGCACCGGGGAGCTGTTTTTT. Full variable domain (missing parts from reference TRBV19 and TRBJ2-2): DGGITQSPKYLFRKEGQNVTLSCEQNLNHDAMYWYRQDPGQGLRLIYYSQIVNDFQKGDIAEGYSVSREKKESFPLTVTSAQKNPTAFYLCASTTSAGSTGELFFGEGSRLTVL.